Shown below are 23 T cell receptor beta chains from a single sample sequenced in a study of T cells in Graves' hyperthyroidism and ophthalmopathy. The TCR beta CDR3 regions underwent amplification using RNA transcripts as the source. Using the HTBI primer set, a first-round RT-PCR was run on the TCR CDR3. Via MiXCR, TCRdb re-called the multiplex PCR reads, giving one row per CDR3 protein. This sample yields a few hundred thousand distinct CDR3 sequences, of which around 18% are seen a single time; roughly two fifths belongs to the top ten. The specimen sequenced was blood. The receptor source for this set is a man aged 40-49 years with Graves' hyperthyroidism.

The gene calls are TRBV2 and TRBJ2-3, with D uncertain. Trimming left V 8 bases short and J 6 bases short, with 15 bases between. Germline CDR1 reads SNHLY; CDR2 reads FYNNEI. CDR3 length: 13 amino acids. The CDR3 is CASQPPFTDTQYF. CDR3 DNA: TGTGCCAGCCAGCCCCCGTTTACGGATACGCAGTATTTT. The full variable domain, its missing parts supplied by reference TRBV2 and TRBJ2-3, is EPEVTQTPSHQVTQMGQEVILRCVPISNHLYFYWYRQILGQKVEFLVSFYNNEISEKSEIFDDQFSVERPDGSNFTLKIRSTKLEDSAMYFCASQPPFTDTQYFGPGTRLTVL.

This clonotype came up many times. V and J are TRBV12-3 or TRBV12-4 and TRBJ1-2; D call uncertain. This CDR3 contains 12 residues. V was trimmed by 2 bases and J by 8 bases, leaving 9 bases between them. CDR3 nucleotide sequence: TGTGCCAGCAGTTTAATGGGAGGAGGCTACACCTTC. Translating it yields CASSLMGGGYTF.

The chain employs TRBV12-3 or TRBV12-4 and TRBJ2-5, with a tentative D call TRBD1 (5 bases). The CDR3 loop spans 14 amino acids. The V end was cut by 3 bases, the J end by 3 bases, with 11 bases between. The CDR3 is CASSFSFREETQYF. CDR3 nucleotides: TGTGCCAGCAGTTTTAGTTTCAGGGAAGAGACCCAGTACTTC.

The chain is built from TRBV28 and TRBJ1-2; D remains unclear. V was clipped by 5 bases and J by 8 bases, with 9 bases between them. Germline V lookup: CDR1 MDHEN, CDR2 SYDVKM. The CDR3 covers 11 residues. CDR3 protein: CASSKADGYTF. CDR3 bases: TGTGCCAGCAGTAAAGCCGACGGCTACACCTTC.

This clonotype has just a few counts. The chain is built from TRBV24-1 and TRBJ2-7, with TRBD1 as a possible D gene (5 bases). The germline CDR1 and CDR2 sequences are KGHDR and SFDVKD. V lost 1 base, J lost 4 bases, and 7 bases lay in between. This CDR3 is built from 13 residues. In DNA, the CDR3 is TGTGCCACCAGTGATTTAACAGGTTACGAGCAGTACTTC. Translated, it gives CATSDLTGYEQYF.

This clonotype was seen a few times. This rearrangement joins TRBV6-2 or TRBV6-3 to TRBJ2-5; 15 bases line up with TRBD2. Germline V gene data show CDR1 as MNHEY and CDR2 as SVGEGT. The CDR3 totals 20 residues. The ends lost 2 bases at V and 0 bases at J; junction bases unmatched: 10. The CDR3 DNA is TGTGCCAGCAGTTACCCGACCGGGACTAGCGGGGGGAGATACCAAGAGACCCAGTACTTC. Encoded protein: CASSYPTGTSGGRYQETQYF.

This clonotype was counted ten times or more. The chain is built from TRBV28 and TRBJ2-7, with no clear D. The V end was cut by 7 bases, the J end by 2 bases, with 9 bases between. The CDR3 extends over 12 amino acids. Germline loops: CDR1 MDHEN, CDR2 SYDVKM. The CDR3, as DNA: TGTGCCAGCAACCGCGGCCCCTACGAGCAGTACTTC. It encodes CASNRGPYEQYF. Complete variable domain (other parts from reference TRBV28 and TRBJ2-7): DVKVTQSSRYLVKRTGEKVFLECVQDMDHENMFWYRQDPGLGLRLIYFSYDVKMKEKGDIPEGYSVSREKKERFSLILESASTNQTSMYLCASNRGPYEQYFGPGTRLTVT.

This clonotype has ten or more counts. V usage is TRBV6-1 and J usage is TRBJ2-3; no firm D call. The CDR3 is 12 residues long. Germline loops: CDR1 MNHNS, CDR2 SASEGT. The V gene lost 3 bases and the J gene lost 10 bases, with 11 bases spanning the gap. CDR3 amino acids: CASSDPTNAQYF. The CDR3 DNA is TGTGCCAGCAGTGACCCCACCAACGCGCAGTATTTT.

This clonotype was detected ten times or more. J is TRBJ1-1 and V is TRBV28; D unresolved. Trimming stripped 7 bases from V and 1 base from J, with 10 bases between. This CDR3 comprises 13 residues. The germline CDR1 and CDR2 sequences are MDHEN and SYDVKM. Here the CDR3 reads CASTPPSNTEAFF. CDR3 in DNA: TGTGCCAGCACCCCACCCTCGAACACTGAAGCTTTCTTT.

The sample holds many counts of this clonotype. The chain is built from TRBV6-1 and TRBJ1-1; unclear D gene. This CDR3 is 13 amino acids long. Germline loops: CDR1 MNHNS, CDR2 SASEGT. V was cut by 6 bases and J by 3 bases, with 11 bases left in between. The CDR3 sequence: CASRRDGDTEAFF. The DNA for the CDR3 is TGTGCCAGCAGGAGGGATGGGGACACTGAAGCTTTCTTT.

This clonotype was seen repeatedly, ten times or more. The genes are TRBV20-1 and TRBJ2-3; 7 bases agree with TRBD1. Germline assignment: CDR1 DFQATT and CDR2 SNEGSKA (reference sequence). The CDR3 is 14 amino acids. Losses at the gene ends were 5 bases for V and 1 base for J; bases not matched to a gene: 6. The CDR3 coding sequence is TGCAGTGCTTCAACAGGGGTGGGCACAGATACGCAGTATTTT. Translating it yields CSASTGVGTDTQYF.

This clonotype was seen many times. This chain connects TRBV6-1 to TRBJ1-5; D is unclear. The CDR3 has 13 amino acids. The V end was cut by 6 bases, the J end by 8 bases, with 14 bases between. From germline, CDR1 is MNHNS and CDR2 SASEGT. CDR3 residues: CASSSGRSEPQHF. In DNA form, the CDR3 reads TGTGCCAGCAGCTCCGGACGGTCCGAGCCCCAGCATTTT.

This clonotype was recorded at least ten times. The chain has TRBV20-1 and TRBJ1-6, with D uncertain. Germline values: CDR1 DFQATT, CDR2 SNEGSKA (reference sequence). The V end was cut by 0 bases, the J end by 11 bases, with 8 bases between. This CDR3 is built from 12 residues. CDR3 DNA: TGCAGTGCTAGAGAGAACAAGACACCCCTCCACTTT. It codes for CSARENKTPLHF.

This clonotype was seen many times. The gene calls are TRBV24-1 and TRBJ2-5; D not certain. This CDR3 has 11 amino acids. Per the germline V gene, CDR1 is KGHDR and CDR2 is SFDVKD. V lost 6 bases and J lost 5, with 6 bases in between. CDR3 in DNA: TGTGCCACCAGTCACCTGGAGACCCAGTACTTC. Residues: CATSHLETQYF.

The chain couples TRBV7-8 to TRBJ1-5; D is unclear. Between the trimmed V and J ends, which lost 11 bases and 7 bases, there was a span of 6 bases. This CDR3 region has 9 residues. Germline lookup yields CDR1 SGHVS and CDR2 FQNEAQ. The chain's CDR3 is CAGGQPQHF. As DNA, the CDR3 is TGTGCCGGTGGACAGCCCCAGCATTTT.

There are many counts of this clonotype. The chain joins TRBV20-1 to TRBJ2-5; TRBD1 is a possible D gene (6 bases). Germline values: CDR1 DFQATT, CDR2 SNEGSKA (reference sequence). V shed 2 bases and J shed 0 bases, with 10 bases lying between them. This CDR3 spans 14 amino acids. The CDR3 sequence: CSARPRDNQETQYF. In nucleotides, the CDR3 is TGCAGTGCTAGACCCCGGGACAACCAAGAGACCCAGTACTTC.

This clonotype has at least ten counts. V is TRBV2 and J is TRBJ2-5, with D possibly being TRBD1 (6 bases). The ends were cut back, 8 bases at V and 0 bases at J, with 7 bases in the middle. This CDR3 comprises 12 residues. The germline V gene has CDR1 SNHLY and CDR2 FYNNEI. The CDR3 DNA reads TGTGCCAGCGGGACATACCAAGAGACCCAGTACTTC. Its protein is CASGTYQETQYF.

V is TRBV20-1 and J is TRBJ1-1; 7 bases are a match to TRBD1. V was pared by 6 bases and J by 0 bases, with 7 bases of the junction left unmatched. The CDR3 runs to 14 residues. Germline V lookup: CDR1 DFQATT, CDR2 SNEGSKA (reference sequence). The CDR3 region has the DNA TGCAGTGCGTCGACAGGGAGGGTGAACACTGAAGCTTTCTTT. It is translated as CSASTGRVNTEAFF.

In this sample, this clonotype turned up many times. The chain employs TRBV3-1 and TRBJ1-5; D is possibly TRBD1 (5 bases). Per the germline V gene, CDR1 is LGHDT and CDR2 is YNNKEL (reference sequence). V was cut by 5 bases and J by 4 bases, with 15 bases left in between. The CDR3 sequence is 15 residues long. CDR3 in amino acids: CASSTGQGLNQPQHF. The CDR3 nucleotides read TGTGCCAGCAGCACCGGACAAGGACTGAATCAGCCCCAGCATTTT.

This rearrangement joins TRBV2 to TRBJ2-2, with 8 bases lining up with TRBD1. From germline, CDR1 is SNHLY and CDR2 FYNNEI. The CDR3 is 15 residues long. V was clipped by 6 bases and J by 4 bases; unmatched bases: 7. The CDR3 DNA is TGTGCCAGCAGCACAGACAGGGGCGGCACCGGGGAGCTGTTTTTT. This encodes CASSTDRGGTGELFF.

This clonotype has at least ten counts. The rearrangement uses TRBV20-1 and TRBJ1-1; TRBD1 aligns across 7 bases. Germline assignment: CDR1 DFQATT and CDR2 SNEGSKA (reference sequence). Losses at the gene ends were 5 bases for V and 10 bases for J; bases not matched to a gene: 10. CDR3 length equals 12 residues. CDR3 coding DNA: TGCAGTGCTCATCAACGACAGGGTTCAGCTTTCTTT. It yields the protein CSAHQRQGSAFF.

This clonotype showed up many times. This chain links TRBV7-2 with TRBJ1-6; no clear D gene. The V and J ends lost 6 bases and 0 bases respectively, with 9 bases between them. The CDR3 is 15 amino acids. Germline V gives CDR1 SGHTA, CDR2 FQGNSA. CDR3 region: CASSPTTSYNSPLHF. The DNA for the CDR3 is TGTGCCAGCAGTCCTACGACCTCCTATAATTCACCCCTCCACTTT.

The V gene is TRBV27, the J gene TRBJ2-1, with D uncertain. The CDR3 consists of 14 residues. With 4 bases removed from V and 0 bases from J, the gap between germline ends came to 7 bases. Germline lookup yields CDR1 MNHEY and CDR2 SMNVEV (reference sequence). CDR3 residues: CASSSQSSYNEQFF. The CDR3 nucleotides read TGTGCCAGCAGTTCCCAGTCCTCCTACAATGAGCAGTTCTTC.